The rows below give T cell receptor beta chains drawn from one sample of a study of graft-versus-host responses after intestinal transplantation. Sequenced by immunoSEQ multiplex PCR; TCRdb stores in-frame clones only, minus some. The table records around 70,000 clones, roughly nine tenths of them present only once. The antigens these receptors bind are not known. Sequences were derived from unstimulated CD8+ T cells sorted from spleen or lymph node cells, sampled before intestinal transplant. These receptors originate from a human donor who received an intestinal transplant. CDR3s include the opening cysteine and the closing phenylalanine or tryptophan. D genes are given only for firm matches. Clone sizes are given selectively: once, few, many, or a class where the clone is expanded.

J gene: TRBJ2-7; clone size: NA; D gene: TRBD2; V gene: TRBV2; CDR3 DNA: TGTGCCAGCAGTGAAGAGATTGCGGGGGGTTTTCCCTACGAGCAGTACTTC; CDR3 protein: CASSEEIAGGFPYEQYF
J gene: TRBJ1-2; clone size: once; D gene: TRBD1; V gene: TRBV28; CDR3 DNA: TGTGCCAGCAGTTCGCTTGGGACAGAGACCTCTATTTGGGATGGCTACACCTTC; CDR3 protein: CASSSLGTETSIWDGYTF
J gene: TRBJ1-1; clone size: once; D gene: NA; V gene: TRBV7-9; CDR3 DNA: TGTGCCAGCAGCTTAGGAGGGGGACCTGAAGCTTTCTTT; CDR3 protein: CASSLGGGPEAFF
J gene: TRBJ2-1; clone size: NA; D gene: TRBD2; V gene: TRBV6-5; CDR3 DNA: TGTGCCAGCAGTATAGCGGGGGGGGCCGGCGATGAGCAGTTCTTC; CDR3 protein: CASSIAGGAGDEQFF
J gene: TRBJ2-3; clone size: NA; D gene: NA; V gene: TRBV5-1; CDR3 DNA: TGCGCCAGCAGATCCCATGAGGGTAGCACAGATACGCAGTATTTT; CDR3 protein: CASRSHEGSTDTQYF
J gene: TRBJ2-5; clone size: NA; D gene: NA; V gene: TRBV13; CDR3 DNA: TGTGCCAGCAGCTTAGGGGGGGCGGGCGAGACCCAGTACTTC; CDR3 protein: CASSLGGAGETQYF
J gene: TRBJ2-1; clone size: NA; D gene: NA; V gene: TRBV4-1; CDR3 DNA: TGCGCCAGCAGCCTAGCGGTGGAGTACAATGAGCAGTTCTTC; CDR3 protein: CASSLAVEYNEQFF
J gene: TRBJ1-2; clone size: NA; D gene: TRBD1; V gene: TRBV27; CDR3 DNA: TGTGCCAGCAGTTACTCATGGACAGGGGGCTCGTCGGGCTACACCTTC; CDR3 protein: CASSYSWTGGSSGYTF
J gene: TRBJ2-7; clone size: NA; D gene: TRBD1; V gene: TRBV19; CDR3 DNA: TGTGCCAGTAGTATCTCCGGGACAGGGGGATACGAGCAGTACTTC; CDR3 protein: CASSISGTGGYEQYF
J gene: TRBJ2-7; clone size: NA; D gene: TRBD1; V gene: TRBV29-1; CDR3 DNA: TGCAGCGTTGGGACAGGGTACGAGCAGTACTTC; CDR3 protein: CSVGTGYEQYF
J gene: TRBJ1-5; clone size: NA; D gene: TRBD1; V gene: TRBV19; CDR3 DNA: TGTGCCAGTAGTGGCTGGACAGGGGGCAATCAGCCCCAGCATTTT; CDR3 protein: CASSGWTGGNQPQHF
J gene: TRBJ1-5; clone size: NA; D gene: TRBD1; V gene: TRBV28; CDR3 DNA: TGTGCCAGCAGCCTAGACAGGGCGGTCGATCAGCCCCAGCATTTT; CDR3 protein: CASSLDRAVDQPQHF
J gene: TRBJ2-3; clone size: NA; D gene: NA; V gene: TRBV27; CDR3 DNA: TGTGCCAGCAGTTTATCGTACACAGATACGCAGTATTTT; CDR3 protein: CASSLSYTDTQYF
J gene: TRBJ2-2; clone size: NA; D gene: NA; V gene: TRBV11-2; CDR3 DNA: TGTGCCAGCAGCCGCTACAGGGAGATCGGGGAGCTGTTTTTT; CDR3 protein: CASSRYREIGELFF
J gene: TRBJ2-7; clone size: NA; D gene: NA; V gene: TRBV28; CDR3 DNA: TGTGCCAGCAGTCTCAGGCGCTCCTACGAGCAGTACTTC; CDR3 protein: CASSLRRSYEQYF
J gene: TRBJ2-7; clone size: NA; D gene: TRBD2; V gene: TRBV2; CDR3 DNA: TGTGCCAGCAGTGAAGCGGAGCGGGAGGGGATTTCCTCTCCCTACGAGCAGTACTTC; CDR3 protein: CASSEAEREGISSPYEQYF
J gene: TRBJ2-1; clone size: NA; D gene: TRBD2; V gene: TRBV13; CDR3 DNA: TGTGCCAGCAGCTTAGTGCCTAGCGGGGCCTACAATGAGCAGTTCTTC; CDR3 protein: CASSLVPSGAYNEQFF
J gene: TRBJ1-1; clone size: NA; D gene: TRBD1; V gene: TRBV27; CDR3 DNA: TGTGCCAGCGCCAGTTGGTGGGACAGGGTCAACACTGAAGCTTTCTTT; CDR3 protein: CASASWWDRVNTEAFF
J gene: TRBJ2-3; clone size: NA; D gene: TRBD2; V gene: TRBV27; CDR3 DNA: TGTGCCAGCAGGACTAGCGGGTACACAGATACGCAGTATTTT; CDR3 protein: CASRTSGYTDTQYF
J gene: TRBJ2-1; clone size: NA; D gene: TRBD2; V gene: TRBV9; CDR3 DNA: TGTGCCAGCAGCGTAGAGGCTAGCGGGGCGTACAATGAGCAGTTCTTC; CDR3 protein: CASSVEASGAYNEQFF
J gene: TRBJ1-2; clone size: NA; D gene: NA; V gene: TRBV4-1; CDR3 DNA: TGCGCCAGCAGCCAAGTTGCAGGCCCCAACTATGGCTACACCTTC; CDR3 protein: CASSQVAGPNYGYTF
J gene: TRBJ2-1; clone size: NA; D gene: NA; V gene: TRBV5-6; CDR3 DNA: TGTGCCAGCAGCTTGGTATGGCCTAGTTCCTACAATGAGCAGTTCTTC; CDR3 protein: CASSLVWPSSYNEQFF
J gene: TRBJ2-5; clone size: NA; D gene: NA; V gene: TRBV4-2; CDR3 DNA: TGTGCCAGCAGCCAAGGACAGGCCCAAGAGACCCAGTACTTC; CDR3 protein: CASSQGQAQETQYF
J gene: TRBJ2-7; clone size: NA; D gene: TRBD2; V gene: TRBV11-2; CDR3 DNA: TGTGCCAGCAGCTTTGCTAGCGGGGGGTACTACGAGCAGTACTTC; CDR3 protein: CASSFASGGYYEQYF
J gene: TRBJ2-2; clone size: NA; D gene: TRBD1; V gene: TRBV6-5; CDR3 DNA: TGTGCCAGCAGTTACGACAGGGCAGGGGGCGGGGAGCTGTTTTTT; CDR3 protein: CASSYDRAGGGELFF
J gene: TRBJ2-7; clone size: NA; D gene: TRBD1; V gene: TRBV6-5; CDR3 DNA: TGTGCCAGCAGTGGACAGGGGGAGTCCTACGAGCAGTACTTC; CDR3 protein: CASSGQGESYEQYF
J gene: TRBJ1-2; clone size: medium-sized; D gene: NA; V gene: TRBV19; CDR3 DNA: TGTGCCAGTAGTATTGGCCATGGCTACACCTTC; CDR3 protein: CASSIGHGYTF
J gene: TRBJ2-2; clone size: once; D gene: TRBD1; V gene: TRBV7-6; CDR3 DNA: TGTGCCAGCAGCGAGGACAGGGGGATCACCGGGGAGCTGTTTTTT; CDR3 protein: CASSEDRGITGELFF
J gene: TRBJ2-7; clone size: NA; D gene: TRBD2; V gene: TRBV5-6; CDR3 DNA: TGTGCCAGCAGCGCCGTAGCGGGGGACGAGCAGTACTTC; CDR3 protein: CASSAVAGDEQYF
J gene: TRBJ2-1; clone size: NA; D gene: TRBD2; V gene: TRBV30; CDR3 DNA: TGTGCCTGCCGAGCGGGGGCATCCTACAATGAGCAGTTCTTC; CDR3 protein: CACRAGASYNEQFF
J gene: TRBJ2-2; clone size: NA; D gene: TRBD2; V gene: TRBV10-3; CDR3 DNA: TGTGCCATCAGTGAGTGGAGCGGGAGTTCGGGGGAGCTGTTTTTT; CDR3 protein: CAISEWSGSSGELFF
J gene: TRBJ2-2; clone size: NA; D gene: NA; V gene: TRBV28; CDR3 DNA: TGTGCCAGCAGCCAACTTGCGGGCACCGGGGAGCTGTTTTTT; CDR3 protein: CASSQLAGTGELFF
J gene: TRBJ2-7; clone size: NA; D gene: NA; V gene: TRBV10-1; CDR3 DNA: TGCGCCAGCAGTGAAGGGGCAGGAACTATCTACGAGCAGTACTTC; CDR3 protein: CASSEGAGTIYEQYF
J gene: TRBJ2-3; clone size: NA; D gene: TRBD1; V gene: TRBV6-1; CDR3 DNA: TGTGCCAGCAGTCCTGCCCGGGACAGTGCAGATACGCAGTATTTT; CDR3 protein: CASSPARDSADTQYF
J gene: TRBJ2-1; clone size: NA; D gene: TRBD2; V gene: TRBV9; CDR3 DNA: TGTGCCAGCAGCGTTGCGGGGGAAACCTACAATGAGCAGTTCTTC; CDR3 protein: CASSVAGETYNEQFF